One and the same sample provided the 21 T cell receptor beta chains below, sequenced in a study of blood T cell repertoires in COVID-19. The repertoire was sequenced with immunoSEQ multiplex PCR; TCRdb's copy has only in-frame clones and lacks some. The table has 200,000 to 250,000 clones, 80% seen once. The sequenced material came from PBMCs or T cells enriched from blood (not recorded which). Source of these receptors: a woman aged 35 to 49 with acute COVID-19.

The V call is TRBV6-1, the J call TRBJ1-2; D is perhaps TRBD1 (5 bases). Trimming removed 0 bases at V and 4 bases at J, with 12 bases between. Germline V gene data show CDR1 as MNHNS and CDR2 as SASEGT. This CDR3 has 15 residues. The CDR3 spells CASSEAWQGGYGYTF. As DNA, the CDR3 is TGTGCCAGCAGTGAAGCTTGGCAGGGAGGCTATGGCTACACCTTC.

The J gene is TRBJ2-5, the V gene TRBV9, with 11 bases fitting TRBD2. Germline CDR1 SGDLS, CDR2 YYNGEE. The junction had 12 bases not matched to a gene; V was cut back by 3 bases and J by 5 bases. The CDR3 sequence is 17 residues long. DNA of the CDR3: TGTGCCAGCAGCGAAGGAAGACTAGCGGGAATACCGGAGACCCAGTACTTC. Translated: CASSEGRLAGIPETQYF.

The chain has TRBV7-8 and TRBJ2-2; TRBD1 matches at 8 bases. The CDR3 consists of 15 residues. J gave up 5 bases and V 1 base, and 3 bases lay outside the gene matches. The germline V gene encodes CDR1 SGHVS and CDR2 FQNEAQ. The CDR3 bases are TGTGCCAGCAGCTTAGGCAGGGGGCTGACCGGGGAGCTGTTTTTT. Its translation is CASSLGRGLTGELFF.

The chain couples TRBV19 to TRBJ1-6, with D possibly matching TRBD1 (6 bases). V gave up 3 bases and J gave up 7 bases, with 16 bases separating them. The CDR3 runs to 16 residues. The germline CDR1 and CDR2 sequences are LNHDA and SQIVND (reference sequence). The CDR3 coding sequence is TGTGCCAGTAGTATTTCGGCGGGGGCGAAAAATTCACCCCTCCACTTT. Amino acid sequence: CASSISAGAKNSPLHF.

The chain's CDR3 is CASSFQTTGETQYF. The DNA of the CDR3 is TGCGCCAGCAGCTTTCAGACTACCGGGGAGACCCAGTACTTC. V is TRBV5-1 and J is TRBJ2-5; TRBD2 might be the D (5 bases). CDR3 length: 14 amino acids. Trimming cost V 2 bases and J 5 bases, with 13 bases left between them. CDR1 is SGHRS, CDR2 YFSETQ, per germline.

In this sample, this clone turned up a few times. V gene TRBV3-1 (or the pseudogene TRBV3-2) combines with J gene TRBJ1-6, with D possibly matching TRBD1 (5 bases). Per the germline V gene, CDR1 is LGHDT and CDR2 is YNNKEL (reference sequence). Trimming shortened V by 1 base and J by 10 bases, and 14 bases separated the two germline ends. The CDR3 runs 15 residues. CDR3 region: CASSQVKAGKSPLHF. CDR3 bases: TGTGCCAGCAGCCAAGTAAAGGCAGGGAAATCACCCCTCCACTTT.

The CDR3 DNA reads as TGTGCCAGCAGCATTAAGTTGAGCAGCACAGATACGCAGTATTTT. Its translation is CASSIKLSSTDTQYF. The chain combines TRBV5-6 with TRBJ2-3; no clear D. From germline, CDR1 is SGHDT and CDR2 YYEEEE. The CDR3 extends over 15 amino acids. Trimming removed 4 bases from V and 0 bases from J, with 12 bases in between. Filled out from reference TRBV5-6 and TRBJ2-3, the complete variable domain reads DAGVTQSPTHLIKTRGQQVTLRCSPKSGHDTVSWYQQALGQGPQFIFQYYEEEERQRGNFPDRFSGHQFPNYSSELNVNALLLGDSALYLCASSIKLSSTDTQYFGPGTRLTVL.

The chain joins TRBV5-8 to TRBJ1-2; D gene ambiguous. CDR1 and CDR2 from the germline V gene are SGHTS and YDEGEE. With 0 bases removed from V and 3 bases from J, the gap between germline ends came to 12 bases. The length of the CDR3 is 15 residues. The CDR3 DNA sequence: TGTGCCAGCAGCTTGGGCGCCATGCCCCACTATGGCTACACCTTC. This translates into CASSLGAMPHYGYTF.

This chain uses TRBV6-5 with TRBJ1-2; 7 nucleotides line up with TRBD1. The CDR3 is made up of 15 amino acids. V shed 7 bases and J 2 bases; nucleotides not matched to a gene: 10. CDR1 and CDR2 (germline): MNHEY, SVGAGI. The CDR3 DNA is TGTGCCAGCAATACAAGACAGGGCCTCAACTATGGCTACACCTTC. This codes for CASNTRQGLNYGYTF.

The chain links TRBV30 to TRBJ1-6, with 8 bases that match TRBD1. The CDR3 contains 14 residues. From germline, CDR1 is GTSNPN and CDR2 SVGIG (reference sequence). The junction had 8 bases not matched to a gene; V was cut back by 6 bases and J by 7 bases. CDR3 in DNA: TGTGCCTGCACACCAGGACAGGGAAATTCACCCCTCCACTTT. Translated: CACTPGQGNSPLHF.

The CDR3 nucleotides read TGTGCCAGCAGTCCCCAAAGGAGCGGACAGATTCAGTCACCCCTCCACTTT. Translating it yields CASSPQRSGQIQSPLHF. V and J are TRBV25-1 and TRBJ1-6; a possible D gene is TRBD1 (6 bases). Germline V gene data show CDR1 as MGHDK and CDR2 as SYGVNS. The CDR3 sequence is 17 residues long. Trimming took off 5 bases at V and 10 bases at J, with 24 bases between the two ends.

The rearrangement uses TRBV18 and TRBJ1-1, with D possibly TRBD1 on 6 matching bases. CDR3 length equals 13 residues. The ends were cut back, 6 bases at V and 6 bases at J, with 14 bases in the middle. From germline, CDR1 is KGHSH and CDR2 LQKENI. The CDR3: CASSRDRPSEAFF. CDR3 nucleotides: TGTGCCAGCTCTCGCGACAGGCCTTCTGAAGCTTTCTTT.

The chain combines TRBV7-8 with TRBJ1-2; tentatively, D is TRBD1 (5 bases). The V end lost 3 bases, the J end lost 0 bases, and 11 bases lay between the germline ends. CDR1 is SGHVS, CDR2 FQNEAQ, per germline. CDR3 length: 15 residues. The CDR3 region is CASSFQGRANYGYTF. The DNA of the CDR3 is TGTGCCAGCAGCTTCCAGGGCCGTGCTAACTATGGCTACACCTTC. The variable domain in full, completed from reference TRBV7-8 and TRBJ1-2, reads GAGVSQSPRYKVAKRGQDVALRCDPISGHVSLFWYQQALGQGPEFLTYFQNEAQLDKSGLPSDRFFAERPEGSVSTLKIQRTQQEDSAVYLCASSFQGRANYGYTFGSGTRLTVV.

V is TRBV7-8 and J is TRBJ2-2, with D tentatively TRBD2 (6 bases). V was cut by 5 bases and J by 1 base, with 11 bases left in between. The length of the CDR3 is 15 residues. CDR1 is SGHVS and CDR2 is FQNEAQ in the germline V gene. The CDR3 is CASSRERLNTGELFF. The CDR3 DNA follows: TGTGCCAGCAGCCGGGAGCGGTTGAACACCGGGGAGCTGTTTTTT.

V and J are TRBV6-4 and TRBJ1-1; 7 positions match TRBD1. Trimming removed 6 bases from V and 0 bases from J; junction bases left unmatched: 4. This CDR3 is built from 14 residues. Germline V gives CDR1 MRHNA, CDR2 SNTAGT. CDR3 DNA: TGTGCCAGCAGCGCGGACAGGATGAACACTGAAGCTTTCTTT. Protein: CASSADRMNTEAFF.

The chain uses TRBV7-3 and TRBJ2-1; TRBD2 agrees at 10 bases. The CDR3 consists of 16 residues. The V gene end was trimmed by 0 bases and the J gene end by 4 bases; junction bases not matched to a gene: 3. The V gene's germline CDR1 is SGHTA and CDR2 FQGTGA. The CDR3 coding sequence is TGTGCCAGCAGCTTAACACGTAGCGGGGGGTACAATGAGCAGTTCTTC. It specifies CASSLTRSGGYNEQFF.

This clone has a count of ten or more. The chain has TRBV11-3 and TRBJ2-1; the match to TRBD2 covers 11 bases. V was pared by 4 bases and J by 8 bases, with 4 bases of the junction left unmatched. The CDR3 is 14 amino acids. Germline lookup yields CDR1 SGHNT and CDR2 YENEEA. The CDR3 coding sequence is TGTGCCAGCAGCTATAGCGGGAGGGCTGATGAGCAGTTCTTC. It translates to CASSYSGRADEQFF.

The CDR3 spells CASTPPGQGMNTGELFF. For the CDR3, the DNA is TGTGCCAGCACCCCACCGGGACAGGGGATGAACACCGGGGAGCTGTTTTTT. This chain connects TRBV6-2 or TRBV6-3 to TRBJ2-2; 10 bases map to TRBD1. CDR1 and CDR2 from the germline V gene are MNHEY and SVGEGT. CDR3 length equals 17 residues. The trim removed 7 bases at V and 1 base at J, leaving 9 bases unmatched.

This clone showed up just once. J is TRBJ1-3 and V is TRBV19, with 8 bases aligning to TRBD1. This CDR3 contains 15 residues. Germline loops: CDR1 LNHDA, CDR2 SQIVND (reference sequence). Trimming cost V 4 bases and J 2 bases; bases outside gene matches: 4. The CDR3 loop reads CASSTDRETGNTIYF. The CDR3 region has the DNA TGTGCCAGTAGTACGGACAGGGAGACTGGAAACACCATATATTTT.

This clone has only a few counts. CDR3 residues: CASSLGGLAGNTIYF. The CDR3 nucleotides are TGTGCCAGCAGTTTAGGTGGGCTGGCTGGAAACACCATATATTTT. The V call is TRBV28, the J call TRBJ1-3, with no clear D. Trimming cost V 2 bases and J 2 bases, with 10 bases left between them. Germline values: CDR1 MDHEN, CDR2 SYDVKM. The length of the CDR3 is 15 residues.

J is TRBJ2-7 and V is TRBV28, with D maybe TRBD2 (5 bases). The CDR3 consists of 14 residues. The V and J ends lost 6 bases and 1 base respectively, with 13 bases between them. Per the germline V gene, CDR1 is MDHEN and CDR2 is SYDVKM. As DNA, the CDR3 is TGTGCCAGCAGGACCGGGAAGGGATCCTACGAGCAGTACTTC. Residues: CASRTGKGSYEQYF.